Following are 25 T cell receptor beta chains from one sample sequenced in a study of T cells in Graves' hyperthyroidism and ophthalmopathy. What was amplified from RNA transcripts were TCR beta CDR3 regions. The HTBI primer set served for first-round RT-PCR of the TCR CDR3. TCRdb reanalysed the multiplex PCR reads using MiXCR and keeps one entry per CDR3 protein. The sample consists of 550,000 to 850,000 distinct CDR3 sequences, 18% of them appearing once. The sequencing input was blood. The receptors were sampled from a woman aged 45-65 years with Graves' hyperthyroidism that later progressed to Graves' ophthalmopathy.

The genes are TRBV7-2 and TRBJ2-7; D not resolved. The CDR3 runs to 14 residues. V dropped 1 base and J dropped 0 bases, with 7 bases sitting between them. Germline-derived CDR1 and CDR2 are SGHTA and FQGNSA. CDR3 protein: CASSLDSNSYEQYF. The CDR3 DNA reads TGTGCCAGCAGCTTAGATAGCAACTCCTACGAGCAGTACTTC. Looking up the rest from reference TRBV7-2 and TRBJ2-7 gives the full variable domain: GAGVSQSPSNKVTEKGKDVELRCDPISGHTALYWYRQSLGQGLEFLIYFQGNSAPDKSGLPSDRFSAERTGGSVSTLTIQRTQQEDSAVYLCASSLDSNSYEQYFGPGTRLTVT.

The CDR3 region is CSAKPDRTVSPLHF. In DNA, the CDR3 is TGCAGTGCTAAGCCGGACCGGACAGTCTCACCCCTCCACTTT. The J gene is TRBJ1-6, the V gene TRBV20-1; tentatively, D is TRBD1 (6 bases). The germline gives CDR1 DFQATT, CDR2 SNEGSKA (reference sequence). CDR3 length equals 14 residues. The V and J ends lost 4 bases and 10 bases respectively, with 17 bases between them.

In its sample, this clonotype was seen a few times. The chain links TRBV6-1 to TRBJ1-1; D is ambiguous. The CDR3 has 13 residues. The V gene lost 10 bases and the J gene lost 6 bases, with 18 bases spanning the gap. The germline gives CDR1 MNHNS, CDR2 SASEGT. The CDR3 sequence: CANMTSGRPEAFF. In DNA form, the CDR3 reads TGTGCCAACATGACCAGCGGACGCCCTGAAGCTTTCTTT.

V usage is TRBV20-1 and J usage is TRBJ1-4, with D unresolved. The V end was cut by 6 bases, the J end by 5 bases, with 13 bases between. The CDR3 covers 13 residues. Germline loops: CDR1 DFQATT, CDR2 SNEGSKA (reference sequence). The CDR3 loop reads CSAMGRPNEKLFF. DNA for the CDR3: TGCAGTGCAATGGGCAGGCCCAATGAAAAACTGTTTTTT.

The chain employs TRBV5-4 and TRBJ1-3; weak D call: TRBD1 (5 bases). V was trimmed by 4 bases and J by 0 bases, leaving 11 bases between them. This CDR3 has 15 residues. Germline assignment: CDR1 SGHNT and CDR2 YYREEE (reference sequence). DNA of the CDR3: TGTGCCAGCAGCCCCGGGGCGGGCTCTGGAAACACCATATATTTT. It translates to CASSPGAGSGNTIYF.

The sample holds a few counts of this clonotype. The chain uses TRBV6-1 and TRBJ1-4; a weak D match, TRBD1 (6 bases). Germline-derived CDR1 and CDR2 are MNHNS and SASEGT. The CDR3 is 14 residues long. Between the trimmed V and J ends, which lost 2 bases and 6 bases, there was a span of 10 bases. The CDR3 sequence is CASSEMGGHEKLFF. The CDR3 nucleotides read TGTGCCAGCAGTGAAATGGGGGGCCATGAAAAACTGTTTTTT.

This sequence joins TRBV24-1 and TRBJ2-1; D is unclear. Trimming shortened V by 5 bases and J by 5 bases, and 18 bases separated the two germline ends. The CDR3 covers 16 residues. From germline, CDR1 is KGHDR and CDR2 SFDVKD. The chain's CDR3 is CATSGFDLDGNNEQFF. In DNA, the CDR3 is TGTGCCACCAGTGGATTTGATTTGGACGGCAACAATGAGCAGTTCTTC.

This rearrangement joins TRBV12-3 or TRBV12-4 to TRBJ2-2; TRBD2 is a possible D gene (6 bases). The CDR3 is 15 amino acids. Trimming took 7 bases from V and 3 from J, leaving 15 bases between them. DNA for the CDR3: TGTGCCAGCACCCTGGGAGGCAGATACACCGGGGAGCTGTTTTTT. The encoded protein is CASTLGGRYTGELFF.

This clonotype was seen more than once but under ten times. The V gene is TRBV29-1, the J gene TRBJ1-2; D is perhaps TRBD1 (5 bases). Germline V CDR1 and CDR2: SQVTM, ANQGSEA. The CDR3 spans 13 residues. Trimming took off 2 bases at V and 7 bases at J, with 14 bases between the two ends. The CDR3 reads CSVESSREGGYTF. The CDR3 nucleotides are TGCAGCGTTGAATCTTCCAGGGAAGGTGGCTACACCTTC.

The table lists this clonotype with many counts. The chain recombines TRBV7-3 with TRBJ2-1; D gene uncertain. CDR1 and CDR2 (germline): SGHTA, FQGTGA. CDR3 length equals 14 residues. Trimming left V 3 bases short and J 6 bases short, with 12 bases between. The CDR3 DNA sequence: TGTGCCAGCAGCTTGGGCACCGTTGGCAATGAGCAGTTCTTC. This encodes CASSLGTVGNEQFF.

V is TRBV10-3 and J is TRBJ1-6, with 11 bases identical to TRBD1. Germline V gene lookup returns CDR1 ENHRY and CDR2 SYGVKD. The CDR3 extends over 15 amino acids. The V and J ends lost 10 bases and 9 bases, in that order; junction bases with no gene match: 11. The CDR3 here is CASNHPGQGGSPLHF. For the CDR3, the DNA is TGTGCCAGCAACCACCCGGGACAGGGGGGTTCACCCCTCCACTTT.

This chain uses TRBV6-1 with TRBJ1-5; 7 nucleotides line up with TRBD1. CDR1 MNHNS and CDR2 SASEGT come from the germline V gene. The ends lost 4 bases at V and 0 bases at J; junction bases unmatched: 6. CDR3 length equals 16 residues. CDR3 coding DNA: TGTGCCAGCAGTGCGGCAGGGGGTAATAGCAATCAGCCCCAGCATTTT. This codes for CASSAAGGNSNQPQHF.

This clonotype was detected ten times or more. V usage is TRBV12-3 or TRBV12-4 and J usage is TRBJ2-4; D ambiguous. The V and J ends lost 1 base and 0 bases respectively, with 13 bases between them. The length of the CDR3 is 17 residues. The CDR3 DNA reads TGTGCCAGCAGTTTAGGGCCACGAACTATAGCCAAAAACATTCAGTACTTC. It translates to CASSLGPRTIAKNIQYF.

The chain is built from TRBV4-1 and TRBJ1-5, with 7 bases lining up with TRBD1. Germline V CDR1 and CDR2: MGHRA, YSYEKL. The CDR3 consists of 17 residues. V shed 4 bases and J 0 bases; nucleotides not matched to a gene: 9. The CDR3, as DNA: TGCGCCAGCAGCCGAGAAAGGACAGGCGGTAGCAATCAGCCCCAGCATTTT. It specifies CASSRERTGGSNQPQHF.

This sequence joins TRBV19 and TRBJ1-5; D uncertain. Germline lookup yields CDR1 LNHDA and CDR2 SQIVND (reference sequence). This CDR3 comprises 13 residues. V was cut by 7 bases and J by 6 bases, with 13 bases left in between. CDR3 residues: CASTPTTSQPQHF. CDR3 coding DNA: TGTGCCAGTACCCCGACAACTTCTCAGCCCCAGCATTTT. The full variable domain, with the rest looked up from reference TRBV19 and TRBJ1-5, is DGGITQSPKYLFRKEGQNVTLSCEQNLNHDAMYWYRQDPGQGLRLIYYSQIVNDFQKGDIAEGYSVSREKKESFPLTVTSAQKNPTAFYLCASTPTTSQPQHFGDGTRLSIL.

This clonotype was observed many times. This chain connects TRBV6-1 to TRBJ1-1, with 9 bases lining up with TRBD1. Germline V gene sequence: CDR1 MNHNS, CDR2 SASEGT. CDR3 length: 18 amino acids. With V trimmed by 6 bases and J by 1 base, 15 bases remained unmatched. The DNA for the CDR3 is TGTGCCAGCAGACGCTTGATGGGACAGGGAAGGACGAACACTGAAGCTTTCTTT. Amino acid sequence: CASRRLMGQGRTNTEAFF.

V is TRBV12-3 or TRBV12-4 and J is TRBJ2-3; TRBD1 aligns across 9 bases. J lost 4 bases, V lost 3 bases, and 8 bases had no gene match. The CDR3 extends over 16 amino acids. CDR3 loop: CASSLGDRVWADTQYF. The CDR3 DNA is TGTGCCAGCAGTTTGGGGGACAGGGTTTGGGCAGATACGCAGTATTTT.

This clonotype showed up just a few times. The J gene is TRBJ2-5, the V gene TRBV27; D gene uncertain. The V end was cut by 6 bases, the J end by 0 bases, with 11 bases between. Looked up from germline, CDR1 is MNHEY and CDR2 is SMNVEV (reference sequence). The CDR3 runs to 14 residues. CDR3 sequence: CASSLSRDQETQYF. The CDR3 nucleotides are TGTGCCAGCAGCCTATCGAGAGACCAAGAGACCCAGTACTTC.

The rearrangement uses TRBV14 and TRBJ2-1, with 8 bases identical to TRBD2. The trim removed 4 bases at V and 7 bases at J, leaving 6 bases unmatched. This CDR3 has 14 amino acids. Germline loops: CDR1 SGHDN, CDR2 FVKESK. CDR3 bases: TGTGCCAGCAGCCTTGGGGTAGCGGGGAATGAGCAGTTCTTC. Its protein is CASSLGVAGNEQFF.

J is TRBJ2-3 and V is TRBV6-9; no reliable D call. The V and J ends lost 3 bases and 4 bases respectively, with 5 bases between them. Germline V lookup: CDR1 MNHGY, CDR2 SVAAGI. The CDR3 is 12 residues long. The CDR3 DNA is TGTGCCAGCAGTTACGCCCCAGATACGCAGTATTTT. It translates to CASSYAPDTQYF.

This clonotype was counted between two and nine times. The chain combines TRBV7-2 with TRBJ2-4; no clear D. V was cut by 4 bases and J by 8 bases, with 18 bases left in between. CDR3 size: 15 residues. CDR1 SGHTA and CDR2 FQGNSA come from the germline V gene. The CDR3 nucleotides read TGTGCCAGCAGCTCTCCAGACCGCGCGGTTTACATTCAGTACTTC. Its translation: CASSSPDRAVYIQYF.

This chain links TRBV2 with TRBJ1-3; D is uncertain. CDR1 SNHLY and CDR2 FYNNEI come from the germline V gene. This CDR3 contains 15 residues. V lost 6 bases and J 0 bases, leaving 12 bases between the germline ends. The CDR3: CASSPQGLSGNTIYF. The CDR3 DNA is TGTGCCAGCAGCCCACAAGGCCTCTCTGGAAACACCATATATTTT.

The V and J genes are TRBV7-9 and TRBJ2-5, with a tentative D call TRBD2 (6 bases). V was clipped by 6 bases and J by 7 bases, with 21 bases between them. This CDR3 has 15 residues. Germline CDR1 is SEHNR and CDR2 is FQNEAQ (reference sequence). The CDR3: CASRHVLAASGTQYF. The CDR3 DNA reads TGTGCCAGCAGGCATGTACTAGCAGCATCGGGGACCCAGTACTTC.

This clonotype was recorded many times. The chain links TRBV30 to TRBJ2-5; 8 nucleotides align to TRBD2. This CDR3 is built from 13 residues. The ends lost 4 bases at V and 4 bases at J; junction bases unmatched: 5. Germline lookup yields CDR1 GTSNPN and CDR2 SVGIG (reference sequence). In DNA, the CDR3 is TGTGCCTGGACCACTAGCGGCCCAGAGACCCAGTACTTC. Its protein product is CAWTTSGPETQYF.

This clonotype was seen a handful of times. The chain links TRBV14 to TRBJ1-2; D unresolved. The CDR3 consists of 15 residues. V dropped 0 bases and J dropped 2 bases, with 10 bases sitting between them. Germline V lookup: CDR1 SGHDN, CDR2 FVKESK. Here the CDR3 DNA reads TGTGCCAGCAGCCAAGAATTCGTGACGAACTATGGCTACACCTTC. It codes for CASSQEFVTNYGYTF.